This T cell receptor (beta chain) comes out of a study of shared clonotypes between healthy human individuals. General study findings and limits: Around 4.7% of naive CD4 clonotypes were shared across a handful of donors. Despite large depth, rarefaction showed incomplete sorted-subset sequencing.

With 0 bases removed from V and 0 bases from J, the gap between germline ends came to 7 bases. Germline loops: CDR1 SGHRS, CDR2 YFSETQ. The CDR3 contains 15 residues. To note about this clone: The antigen remains unidentified.

Sequencing used immunoSEQ multiplex PCR; TCRdb keeps in-frame clones, though not all of them. This table holds around 370,000 clones, 96% found once. The rearrangement uses TRBV5-1 and TRBJ2-1; no reliable D call. The receptor was isolated from a man aged 25 to 45 in good health. The specimen sequenced was memory CD8+ T cells sorted from blood. Subset: CD45RO+ cells pooled with CCR7-negative TemRA cells. CDR3 DNA: TGCGCCAGCAGCTTGGTGGCAGGCTCCTACAATGAGCAGTTCTTC. Protein: CASSLVAGSYNEQFF.